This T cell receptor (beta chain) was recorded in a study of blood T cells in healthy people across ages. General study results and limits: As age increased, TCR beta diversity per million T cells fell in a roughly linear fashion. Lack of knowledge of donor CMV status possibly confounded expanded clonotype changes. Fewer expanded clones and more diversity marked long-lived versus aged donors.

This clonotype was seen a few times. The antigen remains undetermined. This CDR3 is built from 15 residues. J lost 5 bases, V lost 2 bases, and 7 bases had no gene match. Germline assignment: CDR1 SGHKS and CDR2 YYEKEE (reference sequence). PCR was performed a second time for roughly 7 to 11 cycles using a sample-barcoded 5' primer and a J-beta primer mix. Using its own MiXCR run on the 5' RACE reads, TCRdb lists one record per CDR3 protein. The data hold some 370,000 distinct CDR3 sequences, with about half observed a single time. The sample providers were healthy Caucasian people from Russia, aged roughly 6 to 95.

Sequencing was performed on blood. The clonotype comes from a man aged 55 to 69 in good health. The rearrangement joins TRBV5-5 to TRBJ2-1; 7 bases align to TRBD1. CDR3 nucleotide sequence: TGTGCCAGCAGCTTTGGGCAGGGGGTTGACAATGAGCAGTTCTTC. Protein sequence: CASSFGQGVDNEQFF.